This entry features one T cell receptor beta chain sequence. The sample originates from a study of blood T cell repertoires in COVID-19. Study-wide background: Sources were T cells, B-cell-depleted T cells, or PBMCs; the material itself was cDNA or gDNA.

Germline V gene data show CDR1 as MRHNA and CDR2 as SNTAGT. The CDR3 spans 14 residues. V lost 4 bases, J lost 2 bases, and 9 bases lay in between. Source study methods: Reference gene primers were amplified, and this amplification served to estimate nucleated cell counts. Generated by immunoSEQ multiplex PCR, the TCRdb table keeps only in-frame clones and is missing some. That table gives V, J and clone size, and the DNA gave D and trimming. This table has around 270,000 clones, around 88% appearing once. This receptor was taken from a man aged 35-49 years with acute or convalescent COVID-19. Sequences were obtained from peripheral blood. The chain links TRBV6-4 to TRBJ2-4, with D possibly being TRBD2 (5 bases). Here the CDR3 DNA reads TGTGCCAGCAGTGTACTAGTGACCAAAAACATTCAGTACTTC. Translated: CASSVLVTKNIQYF.